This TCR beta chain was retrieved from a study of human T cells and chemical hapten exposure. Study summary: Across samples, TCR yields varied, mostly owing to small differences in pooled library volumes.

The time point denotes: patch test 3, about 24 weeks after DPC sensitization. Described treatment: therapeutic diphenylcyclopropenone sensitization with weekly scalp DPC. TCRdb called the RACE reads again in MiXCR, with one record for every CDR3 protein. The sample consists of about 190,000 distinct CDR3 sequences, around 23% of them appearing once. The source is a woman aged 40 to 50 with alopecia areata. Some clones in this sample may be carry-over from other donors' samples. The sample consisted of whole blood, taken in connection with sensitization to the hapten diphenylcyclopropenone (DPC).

The CDR3 protein is CASAATDYNEQFF. CDR3 nucleotide sequence: TGTGCCAGCGCGGCGACAGACTACAATGAGCAGTTCTTC. The rearrangement uses TRBV7-2 and TRBJ2-1; D may be TRBD1 (5 bases). V was cut by 8 bases and J by 3 bases, with 11 bases left in between. This CDR3 is 13 amino acids long. CDR1 and CDR2 (germline): SGHTA, FQGNSA.